Shown below are 25 T cell receptor beta chains from a single sample sequenced in a study of blood T cell repertoires in COVID-19. Repertoires were generated with immunoSEQ multiplex PCR, while TCRdb's copy carries only in-frame clones and drops some. The sample records approximately 75,000 clones, 70% to 90% being singletons. The sample was peripheral blood. Every receptor here comes from a man older than 75 with COVID-19, enrolled during active disease.

The CDR3 coding sequence is TGTGCCAGCAGTTCCCCGGGACACCCCTACGAGCAGTACTTC. Its protein product is CASSSPGHPYEQYF. V and J are TRBV28 and TRBJ2-7; TRBD1 might be the D (6 bases). With 4 bases removed from V and 2 bases from J, the gap between germline ends came to 12 bases. The CDR3 length is 14 residues. Germline CDR1 MDHEN, CDR2 SYDVKM.

The chain carries TRBV27 and TRBJ2-7; a possible D gene is TRBD2 (5 bases). The germline CDR1 and CDR2 sequences are MNHEY and SMNVEV (reference sequence). V was trimmed by 6 bases and J by 1 base, leaving 16 bases between them. The CDR3 is 15 residues long. The CDR3 region has the DNA TGTGCCAGCAGCCGCGTTCCGCCGGGGTCCTACGAGCAGTACTTC. Translating it yields CASSRVPPGSYEQYF.

J is TRBJ1-4 and V is TRBV18, with no clear D. Trimming stripped 1 base from V and 1 base from J, with 10 bases between. CDR3 size: 16 residues. Germline lookup yields CDR1 KGHSH and CDR2 LQKENI. The CDR3 is CASSPLRAGTNEKLFF. CDR3 nucleotide sequence: TGTGCCAGCTCACCACTGAGGGCCGGAACTAATGAAAAACTGTTTTTT. The entire variable domain, with the rest obtained from reference TRBV18 and TRBJ1-4, is as follows: NAGVMQNPRHLVRRRGQEARLRCSPMKGHSHVYWYRQLPEEGLKFMVYLQKENIIDESGMPKERFSAEFPKEGPSILRIQQVVRGDSAAYFCASSPLRAGTNEKLFFGSGTQLSVL.

This sequence joins TRBV10-3 and TRBJ1-1; D perhaps matches TRBD1 (6 bases). V was pared by 6 bases and J by 2 bases, with 19 bases between. Germline CDR1 ENHRY, CDR2 SYGVKD. CDR3 length: 16 residues. In DNA form, the CDR3 reads TGTGCCATCAGCGCTACTCCGACAGGCCCAAACACTGAAGCTTTCTTT. This sequence encodes CAISATPTGPNTEAFF.

The chain uses TRBV4-1 and TRBJ2-7; D is ambiguous. CDR1 and CDR2 from the germline V gene are MGHRA and YSYEKL. This CDR3 has 11 amino acids. Trimming took off 5 bases at V and 3 bases at J, with 5 bases between the two ends. The DNA of the CDR3 is TGCGCCAGCAGCAACTACTACGAGCAGTACTTC. This encodes CASSNYYEQYF.

The chain recombines TRBV5-4 with TRBJ1-2; D perhaps matches TRBD1 (6 bases). This CDR3 has 14 residues. Trimming took 5 bases from V and 2 from J, leaving 13 bases between them. Germline lookup yields CDR1 SGHNT and CDR2 YYREEE (reference sequence). As DNA, the CDR3 is TGTGCCAGCAGAATGAATACAGGGAACTATGGCTACACCTTC. Translating it yields CASRMNTGNYGYTF.

This clone was seen more than once but under ten times. V usage is TRBV13 and J usage is TRBJ2-1; 11 nucleotides match TRBD1. CDR3 size: 12 residues. Trimming at V came to 5 bases and at J to 16 bases, leaving 7 bases not matched to a gene. Per germline, CDR1 PRHDT and CDR2 FYEKMQ (reference sequence). The CDR3 reads CASSPGTGGYFF. CDR3 DNA sequence: TGTGCCAGCAGCCCTGGGACAGGGGGTTATTTCTTC.

The chain carries TRBV2 and TRBJ1-2; a weak D match, TRBD1 (6 bases). Germline loops: CDR1 SNHLY, CDR2 FYNNEI. V was pared by 7 bases and J by 3 bases, with 18 bases between. The length of the CDR3 is 15 residues. Written as DNA, the CDR3 is TGTGCCAGCAATAACGATTGGGGGCAGGACTATGGCTACACCTTC. Amino acids: CASNNDWGQDYGYTF.

This clone occurred once. The chain couples TRBV9 to TRBJ1-4; 7 positions match TRBD1. Germline loops: CDR1 SGDLS, CDR2 YYNGEE. Trimming at V came to 3 bases and at J to 8 bases, leaving 10 bases not matched to a gene. CDR3 size: 15 residues. In DNA, the CDR3 is TGTGCCAGCAGCGCCGCCCCGACAGGGCAGGAAAAACTGTTTTTT. Encoded protein: CASSAAPTGQEKLFF.

The genes are TRBV12-3 or TRBV12-4 and TRBJ1-2, with TRBD1 as a possible D gene (6 bases). The CDR3 loop spans 13 amino acids. The V gene lost 5 bases and the J gene lost 8 bases, with 15 bases spanning the gap. In nucleotides, the CDR3 is TGTGCCAGCAGTCCTCAGGGGTGGAACGGCTACACCTTC. Residues: CASSPQGWNGYTF.

This clone was observed a few times. The chain couples TRBV27 to TRBJ2-1, with a weak D call TRBD2 (6 bases). Between the trimmed V and J ends, which lost 3 bases and 1 base, there was a span of 7 bases. This CDR3 has 14 amino acids. Germline CDR1 reads MNHEY; CDR2 reads SMNVEV (reference sequence). The CDR3 reads CASSLGGSYNEQFF. The CDR3 DNA reads as TGTGCCAGCAGTTTGGGGGGATCCTACAATGAGCAGTTCTTC.

The chain carries TRBV4-3 and TRBJ1-2; D remains ambiguous. The length of the CDR3 is 14 residues. The germline V gene encodes CDR1 LGHNA and CDR2 YSLEER. V was clipped by 0 bases and J by 4 bases, with 9 bases between them. DNA for the CDR3: TGCGCCAGCAGCCAAGAGGAGACCACCTATGGCTACACCTTC. Encoded protein: CASSQEETTYGYTF.

Concerning this clone itself: Within the sample, other DNA sequences also encode this same CDR3. The chain combines TRBV19 with TRBJ2-2; no reliable D call. CDR1 LNHDA and CDR2 SQIVND come from the germline V gene (reference sequence). This CDR3 comprises 13 residues. V lost 9 bases and J lost 0, with 8 bases in between. The CDR3 reads CASRRTNTGELFF. The CDR3 DNA reads TGTGCCAGCCGGAGAACGAACACCGGGGAGCTGTTTTTT.

This clone was observed a handful of times. The genes are TRBV29-1 and TRBJ1-2; D might be TRBD1 (5 bases). CDR3 length: 13 residues. Germline V gives CDR1 SQVTM, CDR2 ANQGSEA. Trimming removed 0 bases at V and 7 bases at J, with 12 bases between. CDR3 nucleotide sequence: TGCAGCGTTGAAGAGGCAGGGAGGGGTGGCTACACCTTC. Translated, it gives CSVEEAGRGGYTF.

This rearrangement joins TRBV11-2 to TRBJ1-2; D gene unclear. This CDR3 spans 16 amino acids. Deletions cut 2 bases from V and 4 bases from J, with 17 bases between. Looked up from germline, CDR1 is SGHAT and CDR2 is FQNNGV. The CDR3 region has the DNA TGTGCCAGCAGCTTAAAGGCGGGGAACAGCCCCTATGGCTACACCTTC. Translation gives CASSLKAGNSPYGYTF.

In its sample, this clone was seen once. CDR3 nucleotide sequence: TGTGCCAGCAGCTTTAGGCGGGACGAGCAGTACTTC. Amino acid sequence: CASSFRRDEQYF. The chain carries TRBV7-9 and TRBJ2-7; perhaps TRBD2 as D (5 bases). Germline V lookup: CDR1 SEHNR, CDR2 FQNEAQ (reference sequence). V lost 3 bases to trimming and J lost 5 bases, with 8 bases between them. There are 12 residues in the CDR3.

In nucleotides, the CDR3 is TGTGCCAGCAGCGTAGGGCAGGGGAATAATTCACCCCTCCACTTT. It encodes CASSVGQGNNSPLHF. V gene TRBV9 combines with J gene TRBJ1-6; TRBD1 is a possible D gene (6 bases). V was shortened by 0 bases and J by 5 bases, with 9 bases between the two germline ends. Germline CDR1 and CDR2: SGDLS and YYNGEE. The CDR3 is 15 residues long. Using reference TRBV9 and TRBJ1-6 for the parts outside the CDR3, the full variable domain is DSGVTQTPKHLITATGQRVTLRCSPRSGDLSVYWYQQSLDQGLQFLIQYYNGEERAKGNILERFSAQQFPDLHSELNLSSLELGDSALYFCASSVGQGNNSPLHFGNGTRLTVT.

In DNA form, the CDR3 reads TGTGCCAGCATAGTTGAACGCCAAAACACTGAAGCTTTCTTT. It encodes CASIVERQNTEAFF. The chain carries TRBV2 and TRBJ1-1; D gene uncertain. Trimming left V 7 bases short and J 2 bases short, with 14 bases between. CDR1 is SNHLY and CDR2 is FYNNEI in the germline V gene. The CDR3 is 14 amino acids.

The J gene is TRBJ1-1, the V gene TRBV10-3; the D gene is possibly TRBD1 (5 bases). Germline loops: CDR1 ENHRY, CDR2 SYGVKD. V was pared by 8 bases and J by 1 base, with 20 bases between. The CDR3 spans 16 residues. CDR3 sequence reads: CAIRDKGPVRNTEAFF. CDR3 DNA: TGTGCCATCCGCGACAAGGGGCCAGTCAGGAACACTGAAGCTTTCTTT.

This chain links TRBV2 with TRBJ1-5; TRBD1 might be the D (5 bases). The CDR3 has 15 amino acids. The V gene lost 3 bases and the J gene lost 3 bases, with 12 bases spanning the gap. Germline CDR1 and CDR2: SNHLY and FYNNEI. CDR3 residues: CASSEYQGLNQPQHF. CDR3 DNA: TGTGCCAGCAGTGAGTATCAGGGCCTCAATCAGCCCCAGCATTTT.

V and J are TRBV7-9 and TRBJ1-2, with D hard to call. Germline V lookup: CDR1 SEHNR, CDR2 FQNEAQ (reference sequence). The CDR3 is made up of 13 amino acids. Trimming left V 6 bases short and J 4 bases short, with 12 bases between. The CDR3 sequence is CASSPDTSYGYTF. As DNA, the CDR3 is TGTGCCAGCAGTCCCGACACCTCCTATGGCTACACCTTC. The complete variable domain, with remaining parts taken from reference TRBV7-9 and TRBJ1-2, reads DTGVSQNPRHKITKRGQNVTFRCDPISEHNRLYWYRQTLGQGPEFLTYFQNEAQLEKSRLLSDRFSAERPKGSFSTLEIQRTEQGDSAMYLCASSPDTSYGYTFGSGTRLTVV.

The V gene is TRBV29-1, the J gene TRBJ1-2; D is unresolved. This CDR3 has 13 amino acids. Trimming pared 3 bases from V and 0 bases from J, leaving 8 bases between. Per germline, CDR1 SQVTM and CDR2 ANQGSEA. The CDR3 nucleotides read TGCAGCGTTGAGAGCGGGACTAACTATGGCTACACCTTC. This translates into CSVESGTNYGYTF.

The V and J genes are TRBV13 and TRBJ1-3; D is perhaps TRBD1 (5 bases). Trimming cost V 1 base and J 5 bases, with 12 bases left between them. Germline V CDR1 and CDR2: PRHDT, FYEKMQ (reference sequence). The CDR3 runs 15 residues. The CDR3 DNA sequence: TGTGCCAGCAGCTTAGCGCCTGGGGGGAGAAACACCATATATTTT. It specifies CASSLAPGGRNTIYF. Based on the CDR3 plus reference TRBV13 and TRBJ1-3, the full variable domain is AAGVIQSPRHLIKEKRETATLKCYPIPRHDTVYWYQQGPGQDPQFLISFYEKMQSDKGSIPDRFSAQQFSDYHSELNMSSLELGDSALYFCASSLAPGGRNTIYFGEGSWLTVV.

CDR3 residues: CASSPSGTGISGANVLTF. The CDR3 DNA reads as TGTGCCAGCAGCCCCTCCGGGACAGGGATCTCTGGGGCCAACGTCCTGACTTTC. The J gene is TRBJ2-6, the V gene TRBV9, with 9 bases aligning to TRBD1. The CDR3 is made up of 18 amino acids. Germline assignment: CDR1 SGDLS and CDR2 YYNGEE. V was clipped by 4 bases and J by 0 bases; unmatched bases: 8.

This clone was counted a few times. V and J are TRBV24-1 and TRBJ2-5, with 7 nucleotides matching TRBD1. CDR1 is KGHDR and CDR2 is SFDVKD in the germline V gene. CDR3 length: 15 residues. J was trimmed by 5 bases and V by 3 bases; bases with no gene match: 8. The CDR3 DNA follows: TGTGCCACCAGTGATACCCGGACAGGTCTGGAGACCCAGTACTTC. It specifies CATSDTRTGLETQYF.